The 11 T cell receptor beta chains presented below share a single source sample, sequenced in a study of blood T cell repertoires in COVID-19. Method: immunoSEQ multiplex PCR; TCRdb's copy keeps in-frame clones and lacks some. Among around 140,000 clones listed, around 81% were seen once. The specimen sequenced was peripheral blood. The origin of the receptors is a human donor in a cohort sampled during active COVID-19.

The chain is built from TRBV9 and TRBJ2-1, with D possibly being TRBD2 (6 bases). Trimming took 4 bases from V and 9 from J, leaving 17 bases between them. Germline CDR1 is SGDLS and CDR2 is YYNGEE. This CDR3 has 14 amino acids. The CDR3 loop reads CASSFLTSEGEQFF. DNA of the CDR3: TGTGCCAGCAGCTTCTTGACTAGTGAAGGTGAGCAGTTCTTC.

The chain links TRBV7-6 to TRBJ2-3; D is undetermined. V was shortened by 1 base and J by 1 base, with 12 bases between the two germline ends. The CDR3 has 16 residues. The germline V gene has CDR1 SGHVS and CDR2 FNYEAQ. The CDR3 DNA follows: TGTGCCAGCAGCTTAGAAGGCGGATCCCGCACAGATACGCAGTATTTT. This translates into CASSLEGGSRTDTQYF.

The chain recombines TRBV18 with TRBJ1-5, with D possibly TRBD1 on 6 matching bases. Trimming took 3 bases from V and 3 from J, leaving 12 bases between them. This CDR3 region has 15 residues. Germline CDR1 and CDR2: KGHSH and LQKENI. CDR3 bases: TGTGCCAGCTCACCTCGTGAGGGGGTCAATCAGCCCCAGCATTTT. Its protein product is CASSPREGVNQPQHF.

This clone came up once. This chain uses TRBV19 with TRBJ2-7; 9 bases agree with TRBD1. The CDR3 consists of 16 residues. Germline trimming cut 2 bases from V and 7 bases from J; bases unmatched to any gene: 12. CDR1 and CDR2 from the germline V gene are LNHDA and SQIVND (reference sequence). The DNA for the CDR3 is TGTGCCAGTAGTATAACAGCCGGACAGGGGAGGGCGGAGCAGTACTTC. It specifies CASSITAGQGRAEQYF.

The chain uses TRBV5-1 and TRBJ2-5; 14 bases agree with TRBD2. This CDR3 spans 16 amino acids. Trimming cost V 3 bases and J 5 bases; bases outside gene matches: 6. From germline, CDR1 is SGHRS and CDR2 YFSETQ. CDR3 coding DNA: TGCGCCAGCAGCTCCGGGACTAGCGGGAGAGCCGAGACCCAGTACTTC. Encoded protein: CASSSGTSGRAETQYF.

The V and J genes are TRBV7-9 and TRBJ2-1; no clear D gene. The germline V gene encodes CDR1 SEHNR and CDR2 FQNEAQ (reference sequence). This CDR3 region has 12 residues. Trimming removed 5 bases at V and 15 bases at J, with 17 bases between. CDR3 loop: CASSQERSGVFF. The CDR3 DNA follows: TGTGCCAGCAGCCAAGAGAGGAGTGGTGTGTTCTTC.

This clone was seen more than once but under ten times. V usage is TRBV5-4 and J usage is TRBJ2-7; 9 bases match TRBD1. Per the germline V gene, CDR1 is SGHNT and CDR2 is YYREEE (reference sequence). Unmatched junction bases numbered 5, after V lost 4 bases and J lost 0 bases. There are 15 residues in the CDR3. The DNA of the CDR3 is TGTGCCAGCAGCGCCGGACAGGGGAGCTCCTACGAGCAGTACTTC. This codes for CASSAGQGSSYEQYF.

The chain carries TRBV28 and TRBJ2-3; TRBD2 matches 12 bases. This CDR3 has 14 residues. From germline, CDR1 is MDHEN and CDR2 SYDVKM. J lost 8 bases, V lost 3 bases, and 3 bases had no gene match. The CDR3 reads CASSFLAGGGTQYF. The DNA of the CDR3 is TGTGCCAGCAGTTTCCTAGCGGGAGGGGGTACGCAGTATTTT.

This chain links TRBV25-1 with TRBJ2-5, with D unresolved. Per the germline V gene, CDR1 is MGHDK and CDR2 is SYGVNS. The CDR3 is made up of 13 amino acids. V shed 6 bases and J shed 4 bases, with 12 bases lying between them. The CDR3 DNA is TGTGCCAGCAGCGTCCCGGGTCGAGAGACCCAGTACTTC. This codes for CASSVPGRETQYF.

The genes are TRBV5-1 and TRBJ2-5; 13 bases align to TRBD2. In germline, CDR1 is SGHRS, CDR2 YFSETQ. The V and J ends lost 3 bases and 1 base, in that order; junction bases with no gene match: 3. This CDR3 has 16 residues. The CDR3 loop is CASSSGLAGVQETQYF. The CDR3 coding sequence is TGCGCCAGCAGCTCTGGACTAGCGGGGGTCCAAGAGACCCAGTACTTC.

The chain is built from TRBV28 and TRBJ1-1; 8 bases fit TRBD1. From germline, CDR1 is MDHEN and CDR2 SYDVKM. CDR3 length: 15 amino acids. Losses at the gene ends were 4 bases for V and 8 bases for J; bases not matched to a gene: 12. CDR3 in amino acids: CASSYQGAASLEAFF. As DNA, the CDR3 is TGTGCCAGCAGTTACCAGGGGGCTGCTTCCCTCGAAGCTTTCTTT.